The clone carrying this T cell receptor (beta chain) showed up just once. Its antigen remains unknown. The entry originates in a study of Ad26.COV2.S vaccination and SARS-CoV-2 variants. On the study more broadly: The trial was COV1001 and the donor's arm was Ad26.COV2.S.

Method: immunoSEQ multiplex PCR; TCRdb's copy keeps in-frame clones and lacks some. The sample has under 500,000 clones, about 90% seen once. The germline V gene encodes CDR1 SGDLS and CDR2 YYNGEE. V was shortened by 3 bases and J by 10 bases, with 13 bases between the two germline ends. The CDR3 is 13 residues long. Broader study findings: There was a possibility that the TCR breadth and depth analyses underestimated total T cell responses.

Regarding treatment: 19 received Ad26.COV2.S at low or high dose, single or two shots; 5 received placebo; per-sample allocation not given. Sampling was performed 63 days after the first vaccine or placebo injection. This specimen was peripheral blood, taken in a trial of Ad26.COV2.S vaccine versus placebo. The TCR comes from a person between 18 and 60 years old who received the Ad26.COV2.S COVID-19 vaccine or a placebo. The chain recombines TRBV9 with TRBJ2-2, with D possibly being TRBD2 (5 bases). The CDR3 here is CASSGGSPVELFF. The CDR3 region has the DNA TGTGCCAGCAGCGGAGGGTCGCCTGTGGAGCTGTTTTTT.